The 11 T cell receptor beta chains below come from one sample, sequenced in a study of blood T cell repertoires in COVID-19 (dated by TCRdb to 2019 to 2021). The protocol used for the library was the immunoSEQ multiplex PCR assay. Drawn from immuneACCESS, this table holds only the in-frame rearrangements with V and J called that TCRdb kept. Clones are partly lost; checked studies trace under half to an unresolved V gene and leave the rest unexplained. Here the sample has about 490,000 clones; 70% to 90% occur a single time. The top ten clonotypes cover under 4% of the sample. The specimen was peripheral blood. The receptors stem from a human donor in a cohort sampled during active COVID-19.

The chain links TRBV6-2 or TRBV6-3 to TRBJ2-7; D possibly corresponds to TRBD2 (5 bases). This CDR3 has 14 amino acids. The germline gives CDR1 MNHEY, CDR2 SVGEGT. V was pared by 4 bases and J by 0 bases, with 10 bases between. The chain's CDR3 is CASSWTVSSYEQYF. Written as DNA, the CDR3 is TGTGCCAGCAGTTGGACTGTAAGCTCCTACGAGCAGTACTTC.

V and J are TRBV24-1 and TRBJ1-2; 8 bases align to TRBD1. V lost 3 bases to trimming and J lost 2 bases; unmatched junction nucleotides: 7. This CDR3 region has 16 residues. Per germline, CDR1 KGHDR and CDR2 SFDVKD. CDR3 DNA sequence: TGTGCCACCAGTGATCGAACAGGGGGAGGGAACTATGGCTACACCTTC. Encoded protein: CATSDRTGGGNYGYTF.

This rearrangement joins TRBV19 to TRBJ2-5; D may be TRBD2 (7 bases). The V gene lost 3 bases and the J gene lost 5 bases, with 13 bases spanning the gap. The CDR3 is made up of 14 amino acids. CDR1 and CDR2 (germline): LNHDA, SQIVND (reference sequence). In DNA form, the CDR3 reads TGTGCCAGTAGTATTGCGGGGGCCGGGGAGACCCAGTACTTC. The encoded protein is CASSIAGAGETQYF.

The rearrangement joins TRBV24-1 to TRBJ2-2; weak D call: TRBD1 (6 bases). This CDR3 is built from 16 residues. The V gene's germline CDR1 is KGHDR and CDR2 SFDVKD. The germline V and J ends were trimmed by 2 bases and 6 bases, with 15 bases remaining between them. CDR3 nucleotide sequence: TGTGCCACCAGTGATTCTCTTTGGGGGCCCTCCGGGGAGCTGTTTTTT. Protein product: CATSDSLWGPSGELFF.

The chain employs TRBV18 and TRBJ1-2; TRBD1 agrees at 11 bases. The CDR3 contains 15 residues. Germline values: CDR1 KGHSH, CDR2 LQKENI. With 3 bases clipped from V and 3 bases from J, the junction kept 3 bases outside the gene matches. This CDR3 is CASSPGQGVHYGYTF. The CDR3 bases are TGTGCCAGCTCACCGGGACAGGGGGTACACTATGGCTACACCTTC.

V gene TRBV9 combines with J gene TRBJ2-1; 9 bases are shared with TRBD2. J lost 4 bases, V lost 3 bases, and 8 bases had no gene match. CDR1 and CDR2 (germline): SGDLS, YYNGEE. The CDR3 length is 16 residues. The CDR3 nucleotides are TGTGCCAGCAGCGCCAGACCAGCGGGGGGATACAATGAGCAGTTCTTC. This codes for CASSARPAGGYNEQFF. Full variable domain (remainder filled in from reference TRBV9 and TRBJ2-1): DSGVTQTPKHLITATGQRVTLRCSPRSGDLSVYWYQQSLDQGLQFLIQYYNGEERAKGNILERFSAQQFPDLHSELNLSSLELGDSALYFCASSARPAGGYNEQFFGPGTRLTVL.

The chain is built from TRBV12-3 or TRBV12-4 and TRBJ1-2; no reliable D call. V lost 6 bases and J lost 6, with 14 bases in between. The CDR3 contains 13 residues. The CDR3 DNA is TGTGCCAGCAGCCATTATAGAGGGAATGGCTACACCTTC. This codes for CASSHYRGNGYTF.

The chain employs TRBV6-6 and TRBJ2-7; 9 positions agree with TRBD2. With V trimmed by 7 bases and J by 3 bases, 7 bases remained unmatched. CDR3 length equals 14 residues. The germline CDR1 and CDR2 sequences are MNHNY and SVGAGI (reference sequence). The chain's CDR3 is CASTFSGSSYEQYF. The DNA of the CDR3 is TGTGCCAGCACCTTTAGCGGGAGCAGCTACGAGCAGTACTTC.

V and J are TRBV5-6 and TRBJ2-1; tentatively, D is TRBD1 (6 bases). In germline, CDR1 is SGHDT, CDR2 YYEEEE. This CDR3 region has 14 residues. Deletions cut 2 bases from V and 8 bases from J, with 14 bases between. The DNA of the CDR3 is TGTGCCAGCAGCTTCCAGGGGCCGGGCGATGAGCAGTTCTTC. Amino acids: CASSFQGPGDEQFF.

V usage is TRBV3-1 (or the pseudogene TRBV3-2) and J usage is TRBJ2-1; TRBD2 matches at 14 bases. Germline lookup yields CDR1 LGHDT and CDR2 YNNKEL (reference sequence). CDR3 length: 16 residues. J was trimmed by 7 bases and V by 1 base; bases with no gene match: 3. The CDR3 sequence is CASSQGTSGRLNEQFF. The CDR3 DNA is TGTGCCAGCAGCCAAGGGACTAGCGGGAGGCTAAATGAGCAGTTCTTC.

Remarks on this clone: Additional DNA sequences in this sample encode the identical CDR3. This chain connects TRBV2 to TRBJ2-5; no firm D call. The germline V gene has CDR1 SNHLY and CDR2 FYNNEI. V was shortened by 3 bases and J by 4 bases, with 3 bases between the two germline ends. The CDR3 has 11 residues. The CDR3 DNA is TGTGCCAGCAGTGAGCGAGAGACCCAGTACTTC. This encodes CASSERETQYF.